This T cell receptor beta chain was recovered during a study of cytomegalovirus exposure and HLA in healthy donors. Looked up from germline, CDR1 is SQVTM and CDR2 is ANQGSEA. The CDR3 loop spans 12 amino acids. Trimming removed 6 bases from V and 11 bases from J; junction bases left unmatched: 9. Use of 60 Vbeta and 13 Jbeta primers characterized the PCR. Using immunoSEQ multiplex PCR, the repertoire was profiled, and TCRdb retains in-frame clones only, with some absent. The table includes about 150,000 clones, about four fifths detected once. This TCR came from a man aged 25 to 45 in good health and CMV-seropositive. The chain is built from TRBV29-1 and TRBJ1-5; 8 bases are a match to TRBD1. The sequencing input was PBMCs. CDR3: CSVADREHAQHF. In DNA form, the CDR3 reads TGCAGCGTCGCGGACAGGGAGCATGCCCAGCATTTT.